The 32 T cell receptor beta chains presented below share a single source sample, sequenced in a study of human T cells and chemical hapten exposure. TCRdb re-analysed the RACE reads in MiXCR, keeping a single row per CDR3 protein. The sample carries approximately 350,000 distinct CDR3 sequences, approximately 6.3% recorded once. Specified time point: patch test 1, 2 weeks after DPC sensitization. Treatment given: therapeutic diphenylcyclopropenone sensitization with weekly scalp DPC. The material was whole blood, obtained in connection with sensitization to the hapten diphenylcyclopropenone (DPC). These receptors were obtained from a woman aged 18-30 years with alopecia areata. Some clones in this sample may be carry-over from other donors' samples.

This clonotype was seen a handful of times. The chain recombines TRBV5-1 with TRBJ2-3; weak D call: TRBD1 (5 bases). V was trimmed by 5 bases and J by 0 bases, leaving 19 bases between them. Per germline, CDR1 SGHRS and CDR2 YFSETQ. This CDR3 comprises 17 residues. Here the CDR3 DNA reads TGCGCCAGCAGTAAAGGGGAATGGACATTAAGCACAGATACGCAGTATTTT. It codes for CASSKGEWTLSTDTQYF.

This clonotype was counted ten times or more. V usage is TRBV29-1 and J usage is TRBJ2-2; D is possibly TRBD1 (6 bases). This CDR3 region has 11 residues. The germline gives CDR1 SQVTM, CDR2 ANQGSEA. Trimming left V 6 bases short and J 4 bases short, with 6 bases between. Here the CDR3 reads CSVGGTGELFF. The CDR3 DNA sequence: TGCAGCGTAGGGGGCACCGGGGAGCTGTTTTTT.

The chain carries TRBV7-2 and TRBJ1-5; D is unclear. V gave up 1 base and J gave up 2 bases, with 9 bases separating them. This CDR3 region has 15 residues. Per germline, CDR1 SGHTA and CDR2 FQGNSA. In nucleotides, the CDR3 is TGTGCCAGCAGCTTAGAGTTATCGGGCAATCAGCCCCAGCATTTT. Translation: CASSLELSGNQPQHF.

This clonotype has a handful of counts. The chain uses TRBV6-5 and TRBJ2-7, with D possibly being TRBD1 or TRBD2 (5 bases each). Germline V gene sequence: CDR1 MNHEY, CDR2 SVGAGI. CDR3 length equals 14 residues. V was shortened by 6 bases and J by 3 bases, with 15 bases between the two germline ends. The DNA for the CDR3 is TGTGCCAGCAGCTGGGGGATGGAAGTCTACGAGCAGTACTTC. This gives the protein CASSWGMEVYEQYF.

This clonotype was observed a few times. The V and J genes are TRBV12-3 or TRBV12-4 and TRBJ1-2, with D uncertain. The V end lost 5 bases, the J end lost 1 base, and 14 bases lay between the germline ends. The CDR3 extends over 15 amino acids. The CDR3 nucleotides are TGTGCCAGCAGTCCTGCGGGAGGCCTTAACTATGGCTACACCTTC. As protein: CASSPAGGLNYGYTF.

The chain uses TRBV20-1 and TRBJ2-3, with 11 bases matching TRBD2. V shed 0 bases and J 1 base; nucleotides not matched to a gene: 6. Germline CDR1 reads DFQATT; CDR2 reads SNEGSKA (reference sequence). This CDR3 comprises 17 residues. The CDR3 loop reads CSARDPLAGGRTDTQYF. CDR3 coding DNA: TGCAGTGCTAGAGACCCCCTAGCGGGGGGACGCACAGATACGCAGTATTTT.

This clonotype has a count of ten or more. This chain uses TRBV27 with TRBJ2-7; D perhaps matches TRBD2 (6 bases). The germline CDR1 and CDR2 sequences are MNHEY and SMNVEV (reference sequence). The CDR3 contains 12 residues. The ends were cut back, 4 bases at V and 7 bases at J, with 11 bases in the middle. In DNA, the CDR3 is TGTGCCAGCAGTTCTGCGGCGGGGGAGCAGTACTTC. Its protein is CASSSAAGEQYF.

This clonotype was observed a handful of times. The chain combines TRBV6-2 or TRBV6-3 with TRBJ1-1, with D perhaps matching TRBD1 (5 bases). This CDR3 contains 14 residues. The V end was cut by 5 bases, the J end by 4 bases, with 14 bases between. The V gene's germline CDR1 is MNHEY and CDR2 SVGEGT. The CDR3 reads CASSTTAGGTEAFF. The CDR3 coding sequence is TGTGCCAGCAGTACAACCGCTGGGGGCACTGAAGCTTTCTTT.

The CDR3 DNA reads as TGTGCCAGCAGCCCTCGCCAGGGAAATACGCAGTATTTT. Translating it yields CASSPRQGNTQYF. The chain couples TRBV21-1 to TRBJ2-3; the listed D gene, TRBD1, was not tested against the DNA. TRBV21-1 is a pseudogene. CDR3 length equals 13 residues.

A single count supports this clonotype. The chain links TRBV12-3 or TRBV12-4 to TRBJ1-1; weak D call: TRBD1 (5 bases). This CDR3 is built from 10 residues. Trimming stripped 6 bases from V and 9 bases from J, with 8 bases between. CDR3 amino acids: CASRQGKAFF. The CDR3 DNA follows: TGTGCCAGCAGGCAGGGTAAAGCTTTCTTT.

The chain uses TRBV5-6 and TRBJ2-4; D possibly corresponds to TRBD1 (5 bases). CDR3 length equals 15 residues. Germline lookup yields CDR1 SGHDT and CDR2 YYEEEE. Trimming pared 0 bases from V and 1 base from J, leaving 8 bases between. CDR3 sequence: CASSLEGVAKNIQYF. CDR3 DNA: TGTGCCAGCAGCTTGGAAGGGGTTGCCAAAAACATTCAGTACTTC.

V usage is TRBV6-5 and J usage is TRBJ1-2; 9 bases agree with TRBD1. With 0 bases clipped from V and 2 bases from J, the junction kept 1 base outside the gene matches. CDR3 length equals 15 residues. Germline lookup yields CDR1 MNHEY and CDR2 SVGAGI. The CDR3 nucleotides are TGTGCCAGCAGTTACTCCGGGACAGGGAACTATGGCTACACCTTC. Its protein product is CASSYSGTGNYGYTF.

In its sample, this clonotype was seen many times. The J gene is TRBJ2-3, the V gene TRBV6-2 or TRBV6-3, with a weak D call TRBD2 (7 bases). The V gene lost 4 bases and the J gene lost 4 bases, with 12 bases spanning the gap. CDR1 is MNHEY, CDR2 SVGEGT, per germline. The CDR3 sequence is 14 residues long. CDR3 sequence (DNA): TGTGCCAGCAGTTGGGGGGGGCAGGCAGATACGCAGTATTTT. Encoded protein: CASSWGGQADTQYF.

This clonotype has at least ten counts. This chain joins TRBV20-1 and TRBJ2-1, with D perhaps matching TRBD2 (5 bases). CDR1 DFQATT and CDR2 SNEGSKA come from the germline V gene (reference sequence). CDR3 size: 15 residues. The V end lost 6 bases, the J end lost 0 bases, and 15 bases lay between the germline ends. The CDR3 DNA sequence: TGCAGTGCCGAGGCGGAGGAGAGCTCCTACAATGAGCAGTTCTTC. This gives the protein CSAEAEESSYNEQFF.

This clonotype was detected many times. V and J are TRBV4-2 and TRBJ2-6, with D perhaps matching TRBD1 or TRBD2 (5 bases each). This CDR3 is 18 amino acids long. Germline V gene sequence: CDR1 LGHNA, CDR2 YNFKEQ. Trimming removed 1 base at V and 0 bases at J, with 13 bases between. The chain's CDR3 is CASSQVGVGDSGANVLTF. Written as DNA, the CDR3 is TGTGCCAGCAGCCAAGTGGGGGTAGGCGACTCTGGGGCCAACGTCCTGACTTTC.

This clonotype came up a few times. The chain links TRBV6-5 to TRBJ1-1; 11 positions match TRBD1. Losses at the gene ends were 0 bases for V and 5 bases for J; bases not matched to a gene: 8. Germline values: CDR1 MNHEY, CDR2 SVGAGI. The CDR3 length is 17 residues. In DNA form, the CDR3 reads TGTGCCAGCAGTTACTCGATCGGACAGGGGGCGCTTACTGAAGCTTTCTTT. Protein: CASSYSIGQGALTEAFF.

This clonotype was counted a few times. This chain uses TRBV7-9 with TRBJ2-2; 10 bases map to TRBD1. Germline CDR1 and CDR2: SEHNR and FQNEAQ (reference sequence). The CDR3 is made up of 16 amino acids. The junction had 6 bases not matched to a gene; V was cut back by 5 bases and J by 3 bases. DNA of the CDR3: TGTGCCAGCAGCATCTGGGACAGGGGTGACACCGGGGAGCTGTTTTTT. Translating it yields CASSIWDRGDTGELFF.

This clonotype was detected ten times or more. The chain links TRBV29-1 to TRBJ1-1; the D is unclear. In germline, CDR1 is SQVTM, CDR2 ANQGSEA. The V gene lost 3 bases and the J gene lost 0 bases, with 11 bases spanning the gap. The CDR3 contains 14 residues. The chain's CDR3 is CSVDKRPMNTEAFF. The CDR3 DNA sequence: TGCAGCGTTGATAAAAGACCAATGAACACTGAAGCTTTCTTT.

In this sample, this clonotype turned up a few times. This rearrangement joins TRBV10-3 to TRBJ2-5; D ambiguous. Trimming stripped 3 bases from V and 7 bases from J, with 12 bases between. Germline V gene data show CDR1 as ENHRY and CDR2 as SYGVKD. The CDR3 sequence is 13 residues long. CDR3 bases: TGTGCCATCAGTGAAACTCCCGAAGGGACCCAGTACTTC. Residues: CAISETPEGTQYF.

This clonotype was detected a few times. The chain links TRBV6-2 or TRBV6-3 to TRBJ1-2; D ambiguous. Trimming removed 3 bases from V and 7 bases from J, with 15 bases in between. Germline CDR1 and CDR2: MNHEY and SVGEGT. The CDR3 loop spans 14 amino acids. CDR3 amino acids: CASSYVLRSLGYTF. The DNA of the CDR3 is TGTGCCAGCAGTTATGTCCTCCGCAGCCTTGGCTACACCTTC.

This clonotype was picked up a small number of times. J is TRBJ2-7 and V is TRBV19; D is unclear. The CDR3 totals 13 residues. The germline gives CDR1 LNHDA, CDR2 SQIVND (reference sequence). Deletions cut 9 bases from V and 7 bases from J, with 19 bases between. The CDR3 loop reads CASTSLGLGEQYF. The CDR3 DNA reads as TGTGCCAGCACAAGCTTGGGCCTCGGGGAGCAGTACTTC.

This chain's CDR3 is CSAPQSGADYGYTF. The CDR3 DNA sequence: TGCAGTGCTCCTCAGTCGGGGGCTGACTATGGCTACACCTTC. The V and J genes are TRBV20-1 and TRBJ1-2; tentative D call: TRBD1 (6 bases). The V end was cut by 5 bases, the J end by 3 bases, with 16 bases between. Germline assignment: CDR1 DFQATT and CDR2 SNEGSKA (reference sequence). The CDR3 is 14 amino acids.

V and J are TRBV7-8 and TRBJ1-6, with a possible D match to TRBD1 (5 bases). V lost 0 bases to trimming and J lost 2 bases, with 14 bases between them. The germline CDR1 and CDR2 sequences are SGHVS and FQNEAQ. The CDR3 totals 18 residues. This chain's CDR3 is CASSLARLQETYNSPLHF. CDR3 sequence (DNA): TGTGCCAGCAGCTTAGCCCGACTACAGGAGACCTATAATTCACCCCTCCACTTT.

There are a few counts of this clonotype. The gene calls are TRBV20-1 and TRBJ2-3; TRBD2 matches at 14 bases. CDR1 and CDR2 from the germline V gene are DFQATT and SNEGSKA (reference sequence). This CDR3 comprises 18 residues. Germline trimming cut 5 bases from V and 0 bases from J; bases unmatched to any gene: 10. CDR3 coding DNA: TGCAGTGCTCGTCGGACTAGCGGGGGGACTAGTAGCACAGATACGCAGTATTTT. Amino acids: CSARRTSGGTSSTDTQYF.

This chain joins TRBV10-3 and TRBJ1-3; a possible D gene is TRBD1 (5 bases). The CDR3 covers 14 residues. Trimming removed 6 bases from V and 0 bases from J, with 9 bases in between. Germline V gene lookup returns CDR1 ENHRY and CDR2 SYGVKD. The CDR3 coding sequence is TGTGCCATCAGGACGGGGGACTCTGGAAACACCATATATTTT. This sequence encodes CAIRTGDSGNTIYF.

This clonotype was seen more than once but under ten times. The rearrangement joins TRBV7-9 to TRBJ1-2; 7 bases align to TRBD1. CDR1 and CDR2 from the germline V gene are SEHNR and FQNEAQ (reference sequence). There are 13 residues in the CDR3. The junction had 8 bases not matched to a gene; V was cut back by 11 bases and J by 2 bases. CDR3: CAGSTGENYGYTF. The CDR3 DNA sequence: TGTGCCGGGAGTACAGGGGAGAACTATGGCTACACCTTC.

Only a few counts were recorded for this clonotype. The gene calls are TRBV13 and TRBJ2-3, with 7 bases fitting TRBD2. Germline lookup yields CDR1 PRHDT and CDR2 FYEKMQ (reference sequence). There are 13 residues in the CDR3. V lost 8 bases and J lost 1; bases outside the gene matches: 3. CDR3: CASRTRGTDTQYF. CDR3 coding DNA: TGTGCCAGCCGGACTAGAGGCACAGATACGCAGTATTTT.

This clonotype was counted a few times. The V and J genes are TRBV3-1 and TRBJ2-2; 10 nucleotides agree with TRBD1. This CDR3 region has 14 residues. CDR1 and CDR2 from the germline V gene are LGHDT and YNNKEL (reference sequence). Losses at the gene ends were 3 bases for V and 6 bases for J; bases not matched to a gene: 1. The CDR3 loop reads CASSQGTGAGELFF. The CDR3 DNA is TGTGCCAGCAGCCAGGGGACAGGGGCCGGGGAGCTGTTTTTT. Looking up the rest from reference TRBV3-1 and TRBJ2-2 gives the full variable domain: DTAVSQTPKYLVTQMGNDKSIKCEQNLGHDTMYWYKQDSKKFLKIMFSYNNKELIINETVPNRFSPKSPDKAHLNLHINSLELGDSAVYFCASSQGTGAGELFFGEGSRLTVL.

This clonotype has just a few counts. The chain joins TRBV29-1 to TRBJ2-6; D is unresolved. V was shortened by 0 bases and J by 0 bases, with 6 bases between the two germline ends. The CDR3 totals 15 residues. Germline CDR1 reads SQVTM; CDR2 reads ANQGSEA. The CDR3 reads CSVEDWNSGANVLTF. CDR3 sequence (DNA): TGCAGCGTTGAAGATTGGAACTCTGGGGCCAACGTCCTGACTTTC. Full variable domain (missing parts from reference TRBV29-1 and TRBJ2-6): SAVISQKPSRDICQRGTSLTIQCQVDSQVTMMFWYRQQPGQSLTLIATANQGSEATYESGFVIDKFPISRPNLTFSTLTVSNMSPEDSSIYLCSVEDWNSGANVLTFGAGSRLTVL.

This clonotype was observed a few times. The chain uses TRBV7-9 and TRBJ1-1, with D possibly being TRBD1 (6 bases). Per germline, CDR1 SEHNR and CDR2 FQNEAQ (reference sequence). CDR3 length: 13 amino acids. With 6 bases removed from V and 10 bases from J, the gap between germline ends came to 18 bases. The CDR3 DNA follows: TGTGCCAGCAGTACAACGGGGGGCTTGGGAGCTTTCTTT. Its translation is CASSTTGGLGAFF.

The chain has TRBV28 and TRBJ1-5; 7 bases are a match to TRBD1. CDR1 and CDR2 from the germline V gene are MDHEN and SYDVKM. The V segment lost 2 bases and the J segment 5 bases; nucleotides outside the gene matches: 3. The CDR3 has 14 amino acids. The CDR3 is CASSLGQVDQPQHF. In nucleotides, the CDR3 is TGTGCCAGCAGTTTAGGACAGGTGGATCAGCCCCAGCATTTT. Full variable domain (outside the CDR3, taken from reference TRBV28 and TRBJ1-5): DVKVTQSSRYLVKRTGEKVFLECVQDMDHENMFWYRQDPGLGLRLIYFSYDVKMKEKGDIPEGYSVSREKKERFSLILESASTNQTSMYLCASSLGQVDQPQHFGDGTRLSIL.

This clonotype was observed a handful of times. This sequence joins TRBV20-1 and TRBJ1-2, with D maybe TRBD1 (5 bases). V shed 6 bases and J shed 5 bases, with 25 bases lying between them. This CDR3 comprises 16 residues. Per the germline V gene, CDR1 is DFQATT and CDR2 is SNEGSKA (reference sequence). CDR3 amino acids: CSAAGGDVGSDYGYTF. Written as DNA, the CDR3 is TGCAGTGCCGCCGGGGGAGACGTCGGTAGTGATTATGGCTACACCTTC.